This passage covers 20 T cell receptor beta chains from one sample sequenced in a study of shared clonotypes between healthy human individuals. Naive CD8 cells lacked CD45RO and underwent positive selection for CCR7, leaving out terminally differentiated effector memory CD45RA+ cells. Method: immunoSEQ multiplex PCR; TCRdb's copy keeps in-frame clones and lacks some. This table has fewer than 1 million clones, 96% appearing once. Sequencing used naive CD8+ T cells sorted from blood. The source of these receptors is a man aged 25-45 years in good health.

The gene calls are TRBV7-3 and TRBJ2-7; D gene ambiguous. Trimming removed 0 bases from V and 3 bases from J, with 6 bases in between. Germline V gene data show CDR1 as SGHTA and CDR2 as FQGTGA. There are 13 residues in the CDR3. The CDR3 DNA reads TGTGCCAGCAGCTTAACCCCAAGCTACGAGCAGTACTTC. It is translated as CASSLTPSYEQYF.

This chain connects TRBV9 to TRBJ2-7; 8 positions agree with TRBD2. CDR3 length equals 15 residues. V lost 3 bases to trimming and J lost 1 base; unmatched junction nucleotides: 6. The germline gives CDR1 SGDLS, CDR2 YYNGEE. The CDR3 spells CASSGGGTSSYEQYF. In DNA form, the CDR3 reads TGTGCCAGCAGCGGCGGGGGGACATCATCCTACGAGCAGTACTTC.

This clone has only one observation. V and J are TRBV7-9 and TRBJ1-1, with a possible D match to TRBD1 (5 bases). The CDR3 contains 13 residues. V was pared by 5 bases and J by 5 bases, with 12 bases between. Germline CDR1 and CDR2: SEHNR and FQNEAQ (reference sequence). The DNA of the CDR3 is TGTGCCAGCAGCCAAGGGGCGCGGACTGAAGCTTTCTTT. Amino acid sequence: CASSQGARTEAFF.

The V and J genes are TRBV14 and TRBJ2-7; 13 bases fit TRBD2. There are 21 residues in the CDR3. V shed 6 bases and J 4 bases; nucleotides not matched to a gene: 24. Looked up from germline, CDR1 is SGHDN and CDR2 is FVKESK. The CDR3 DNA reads TGTGCCAGCAGTCCCGGGACTAGCGGGATGGAGCGATCGTGGGGGGGATACGAGCAGTACTTC. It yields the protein CASSPGTSGMERSWGGYEQYF.

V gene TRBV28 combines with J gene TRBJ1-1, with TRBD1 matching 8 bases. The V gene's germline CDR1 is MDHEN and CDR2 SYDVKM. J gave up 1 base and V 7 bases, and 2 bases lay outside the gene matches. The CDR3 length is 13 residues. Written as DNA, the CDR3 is TGTGCCAGCAACGACAGGGGGAACACTGAAGCTTTCTTT. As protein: CASNDRGNTEAFF.

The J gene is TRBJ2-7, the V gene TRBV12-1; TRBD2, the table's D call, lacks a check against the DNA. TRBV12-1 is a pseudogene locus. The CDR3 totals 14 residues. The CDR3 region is CASSRSGTSYEQYF. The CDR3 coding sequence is TGTGCCAGCAGCCGTTCCGGGACTAGCTACGAGCAGTACTTC.

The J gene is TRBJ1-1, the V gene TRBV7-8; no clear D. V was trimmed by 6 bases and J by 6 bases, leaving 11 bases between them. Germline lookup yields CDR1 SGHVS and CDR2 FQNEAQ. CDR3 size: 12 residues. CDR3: CASSSGYPEAFF. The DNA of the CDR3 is TGTGCCAGCAGTAGTGGGTACCCTGAAGCTTTCTTT.

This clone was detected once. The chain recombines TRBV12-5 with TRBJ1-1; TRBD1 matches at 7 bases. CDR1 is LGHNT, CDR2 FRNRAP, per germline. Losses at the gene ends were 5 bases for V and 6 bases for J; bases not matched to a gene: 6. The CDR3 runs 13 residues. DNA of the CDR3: TGTGCTAGTGGTCACCCTGACAGGGCTGAAGCTTTCTTT. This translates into CASGHPDRAEAFF.

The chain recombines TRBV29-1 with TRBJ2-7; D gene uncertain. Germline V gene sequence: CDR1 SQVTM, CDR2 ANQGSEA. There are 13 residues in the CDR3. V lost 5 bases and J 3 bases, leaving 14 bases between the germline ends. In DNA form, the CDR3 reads TGCAGCGTTCTGCCGGACGAACACTACGAGCAGTACTTC. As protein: CSVLPDEHYEQYF.

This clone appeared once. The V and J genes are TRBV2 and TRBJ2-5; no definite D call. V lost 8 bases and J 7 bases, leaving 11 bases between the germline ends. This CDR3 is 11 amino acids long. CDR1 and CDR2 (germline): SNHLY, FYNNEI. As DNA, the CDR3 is TGTGCCAGCCCGAAATCACCGACCCAGTACTTC. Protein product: CASPKSPTQYF. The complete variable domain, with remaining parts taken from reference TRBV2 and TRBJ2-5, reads EPEVTQTPSHQVTQMGQEVILRCVPISNHLYFYWYRQILGQKVEFLVSFYNNEISEKSEIFDDQFSVERPDGSNFTLKIRSTKLEDSAMYFCASPKSPTQYFGPGTRLLVL.

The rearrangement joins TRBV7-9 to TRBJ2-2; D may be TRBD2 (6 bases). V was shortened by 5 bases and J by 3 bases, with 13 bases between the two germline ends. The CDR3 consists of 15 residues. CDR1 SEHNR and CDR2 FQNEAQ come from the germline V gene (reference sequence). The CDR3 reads CASSPEDYYTGELFF. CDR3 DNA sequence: TGTGCCAGCAGCCCAGAGGACTATTACACCGGGGAGCTGTTTTTT.

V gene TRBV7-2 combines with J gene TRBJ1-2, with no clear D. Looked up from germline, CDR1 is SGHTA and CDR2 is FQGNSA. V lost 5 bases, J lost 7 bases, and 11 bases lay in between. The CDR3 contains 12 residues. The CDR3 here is CASSPNYFGYTF. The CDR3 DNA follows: TGTGCCAGCAGCCCCAACTATTTTGGCTACACCTTC.

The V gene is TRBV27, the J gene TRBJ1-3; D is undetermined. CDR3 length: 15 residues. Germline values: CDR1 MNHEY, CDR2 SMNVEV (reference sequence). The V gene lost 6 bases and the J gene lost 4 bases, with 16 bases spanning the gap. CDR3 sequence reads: CASRSLGVSGNTIYF. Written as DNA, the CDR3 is TGTGCCAGCAGATCACTAGGTGTTTCGGGAAACACCATATATTTT.

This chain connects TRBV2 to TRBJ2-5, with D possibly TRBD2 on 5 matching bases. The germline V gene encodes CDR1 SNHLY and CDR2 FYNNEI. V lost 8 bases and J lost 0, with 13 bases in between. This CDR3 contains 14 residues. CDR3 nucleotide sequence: TGTGCCAGCTTGGGTCGGGGAAACCAAGAGACCCAGTACTTC. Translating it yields CASLGRGNQETQYF.

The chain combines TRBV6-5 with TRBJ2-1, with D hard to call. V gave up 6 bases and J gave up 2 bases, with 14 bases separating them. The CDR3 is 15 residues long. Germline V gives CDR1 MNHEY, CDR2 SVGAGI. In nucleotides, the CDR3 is TGTGCCAGCAGCCCATCAATGTCTACCTACAATGAGCAGTTCTTC. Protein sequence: CASSPSMSTYNEQFF.

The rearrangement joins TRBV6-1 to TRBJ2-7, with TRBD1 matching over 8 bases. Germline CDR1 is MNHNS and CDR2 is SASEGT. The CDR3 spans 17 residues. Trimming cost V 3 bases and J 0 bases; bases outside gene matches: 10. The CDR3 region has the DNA TGTGCCAGCAGTGAGATCCGGGACAGGTTACACTCCTACGAGCAGTACTTC. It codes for CASSEIRDRLHSYEQYF.

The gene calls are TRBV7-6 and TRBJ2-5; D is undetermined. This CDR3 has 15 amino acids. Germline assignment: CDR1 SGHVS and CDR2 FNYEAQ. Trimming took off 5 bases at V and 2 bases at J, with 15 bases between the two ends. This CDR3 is CASSNRLGVQETQYF. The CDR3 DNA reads TGTGCCAGCAGCAATCGGCTAGGAGTTCAAGAGACCCAGTACTTC. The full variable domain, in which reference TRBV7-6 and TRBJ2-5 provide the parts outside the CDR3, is GAGVSQSPRYKVTKRGQDVALRCDPISGHVSLYWYRQALGQGPEFLTYFNYEAQQDKSGLPNDRFSAERPEGSISTLTIQRTEQRDSAMYRCASSNRLGVQETQYFGPGTRLLVL.

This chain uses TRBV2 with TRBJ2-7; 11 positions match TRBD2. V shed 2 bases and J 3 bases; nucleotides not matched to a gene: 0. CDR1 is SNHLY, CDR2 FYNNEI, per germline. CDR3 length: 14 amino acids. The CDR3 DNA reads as TGTGCCAGCAGTGAAACTAGCGGGAGCTACGAGCAGTACTTC. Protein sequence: CASSETSGSYEQYF.

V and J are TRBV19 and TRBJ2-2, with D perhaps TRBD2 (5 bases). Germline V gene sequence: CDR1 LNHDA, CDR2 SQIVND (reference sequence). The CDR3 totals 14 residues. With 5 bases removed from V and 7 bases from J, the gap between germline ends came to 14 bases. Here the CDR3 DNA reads TGTGCCAGTAGTCCATACGGGGTCCACGGGGAGCTGTTTTTT. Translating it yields CASSPYGVHGELFF.

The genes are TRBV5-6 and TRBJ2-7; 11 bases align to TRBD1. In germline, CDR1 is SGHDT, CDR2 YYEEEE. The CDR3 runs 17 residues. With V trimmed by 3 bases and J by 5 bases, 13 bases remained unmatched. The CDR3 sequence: CASSSDEWDRGSNEQYF. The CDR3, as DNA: TGTGCCAGCAGCTCCGACGAATGGGACAGGGGGAGTAACGAGCAGTACTTC.